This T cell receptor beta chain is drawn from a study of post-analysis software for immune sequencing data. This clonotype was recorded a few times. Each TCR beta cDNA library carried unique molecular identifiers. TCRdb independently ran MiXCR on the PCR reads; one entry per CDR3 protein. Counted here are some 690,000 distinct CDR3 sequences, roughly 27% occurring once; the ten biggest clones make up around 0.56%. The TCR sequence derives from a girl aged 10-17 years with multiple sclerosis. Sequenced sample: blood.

CDR3 loop: CSASASGRDNEQFF. Here the CDR3 DNA reads TGCAGTGCTAGTGCTAGCGGGAGGGACAATGAGCAGTTCTTC. The rearrangement joins TRBV20-1 to TRBJ2-1, with 12 bases identical to TRBD2. Germline CDR1 and CDR2: DFQATT and SNEGSKA (reference sequence). This CDR3 comprises 14 residues. V was pared by 3 bases and J by 5 bases, with 2 bases of the junction left unmatched.